A single T cell receptor beta chain is shown here with its context. As yet, its antigen is unknown. The CDR3 loop spans 15 amino acids. Per germline, CDR1 SGHKS and CDR2 YYEKEE (reference sequence). V gave up 1 base and J gave up 4 bases, with 14 bases separating them. Libraries were prepared by immunoSEQ multiplex PCR; TCRdb keeps only in-frame clonotypes and omits some of them. The table shows 130,000 to 150,000 clones, with about 80% occurring only once. The sample originates from a study of cytotoxic CD8 clonotypes in ibrutinib-treated CLL. On the study more broadly: Sequencing produced an average of about 280,000 productive templates and 94,082 productive rearrangements per sample.

Findings of the study overall: Contraction or stability on treatment was seen for public clonotypes, which were uncommon.

J is TRBJ1-2 and V is TRBV5-5; no clear D. The clonotype comes from a human donor with chronic lymphocytic leukemia. The sample was PBMCs, taken after 12 months of ibrutinib treatment. The CDR3 DNA follows: TGTGCCAGCAGCTTGATAGGACGAGACCTCTATGGCTACACCTTC. It specifies CASSLIGRDLYGYTF. Looking up the rest from reference TRBV5-5 and TRBJ1-2 gives the full variable domain: DAGVTQSPTHLIKTRGQQVTLRCSPISGHKSVSWYQQVLGQGPQFIFQYYEKEERGRGNFPDRFSARQFPNYSSELNVNALLLGDSALYLCASSLIGRDLYGYTFGSGTRLTVV.